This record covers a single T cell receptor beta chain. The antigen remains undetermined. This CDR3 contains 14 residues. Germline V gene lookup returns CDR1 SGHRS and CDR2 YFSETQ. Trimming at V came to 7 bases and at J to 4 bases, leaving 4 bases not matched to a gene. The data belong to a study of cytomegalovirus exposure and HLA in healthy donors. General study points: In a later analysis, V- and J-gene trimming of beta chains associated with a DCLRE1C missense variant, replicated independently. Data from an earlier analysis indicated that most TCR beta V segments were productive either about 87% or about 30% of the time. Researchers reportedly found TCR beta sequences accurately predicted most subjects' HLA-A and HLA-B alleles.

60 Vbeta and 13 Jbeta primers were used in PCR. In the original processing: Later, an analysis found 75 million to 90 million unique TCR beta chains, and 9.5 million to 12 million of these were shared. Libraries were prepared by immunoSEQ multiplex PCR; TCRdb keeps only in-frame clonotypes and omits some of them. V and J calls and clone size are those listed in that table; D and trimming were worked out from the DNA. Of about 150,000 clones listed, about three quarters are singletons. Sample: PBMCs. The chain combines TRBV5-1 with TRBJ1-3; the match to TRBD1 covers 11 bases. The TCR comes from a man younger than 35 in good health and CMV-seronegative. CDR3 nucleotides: TGCGCCAGCGGACAGGGGGCGTCGGGAAACACCATATATTTT. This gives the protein CASGQGASGNTIYF.